A single TCR beta chain is shown here with its context. This entry belongs to a study of cytomegalovirus exposure and HLA in healthy donors. With 60 Vbeta and 13 Jbeta primers, the PCR was carried out. The table came from immunoSEQ multiplex PCR; TCRdb's copy has only in-frame clones and leaves some out. Altogether some 120,000 clones are present, more than 75% being singletons, with the ten largest covering about 1.8%. Germline values: CDR1 LNHNV, CDR2 YYDKDF (reference sequence). V was clipped by 4 bases and J by 1 base, with 16 bases between them. This CDR3 contains 16 residues. The sequencing sample was made of PBMCs. V usage is TRBV15 and J usage is TRBJ1-1; perhaps TRBD1 as D (6 bases). This sequence originates from a man aged 18 to 29 in good health and CMV-seronegative. CDR3 bases: TGTGCCACCAGCATTTCACAGGGTAGAAAGAACACTGAAGCTTTCTTT. It is translated as CATSISQGRKNTEAFF.